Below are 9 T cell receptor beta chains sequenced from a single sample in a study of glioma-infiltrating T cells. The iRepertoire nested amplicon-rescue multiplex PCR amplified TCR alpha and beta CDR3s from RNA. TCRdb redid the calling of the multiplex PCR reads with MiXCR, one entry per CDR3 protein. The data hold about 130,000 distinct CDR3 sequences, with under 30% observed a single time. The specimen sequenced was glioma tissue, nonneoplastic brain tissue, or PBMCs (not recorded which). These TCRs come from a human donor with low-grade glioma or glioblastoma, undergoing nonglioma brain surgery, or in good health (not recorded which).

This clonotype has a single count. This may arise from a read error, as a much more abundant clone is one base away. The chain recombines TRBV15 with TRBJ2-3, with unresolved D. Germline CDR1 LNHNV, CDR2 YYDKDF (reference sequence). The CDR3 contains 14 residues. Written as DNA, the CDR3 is TGTGCCACCAGCAGAGATCAATCTCTGGATACGCGGTATTTT. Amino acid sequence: CATSRDQSLDTRYF.

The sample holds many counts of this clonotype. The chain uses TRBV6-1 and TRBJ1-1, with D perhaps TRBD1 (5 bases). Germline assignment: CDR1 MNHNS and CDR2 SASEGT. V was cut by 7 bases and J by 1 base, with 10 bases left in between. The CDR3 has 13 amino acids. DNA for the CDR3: TGTGCCAGCACCGGACAAGCGAACACTGAAGCTTTCTTT. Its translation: CASTGQANTEAFF.

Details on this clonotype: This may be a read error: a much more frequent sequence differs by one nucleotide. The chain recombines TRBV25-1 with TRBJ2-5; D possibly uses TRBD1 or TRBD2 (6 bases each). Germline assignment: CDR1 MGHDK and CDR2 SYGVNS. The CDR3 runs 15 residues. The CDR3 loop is CASSVGGGHQDTQYF. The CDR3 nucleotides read TGTGCCAGCAGTGTTGGAGGGGGGCATCAAGATACCCAGTACTTC.

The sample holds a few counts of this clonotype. The CDR3 protein is CAHNVRQPMGGEEQFF. CDR3 nucleotides: TGTGCCCACAATGTAAGGCAGCCGATGGGGGGCGAAGAGCAGTTCTTC. The chain is built from TRBV6-1 and TRBJ2-1, with D perhaps being TRBD1 or TRBD2 (6 bases each). Trimming removed 11 bases from V and 10 bases from J, with 30 bases in between. Looked up from germline, CDR1 is MNHNS and CDR2 is SASEGT. This CDR3 has 16 residues.

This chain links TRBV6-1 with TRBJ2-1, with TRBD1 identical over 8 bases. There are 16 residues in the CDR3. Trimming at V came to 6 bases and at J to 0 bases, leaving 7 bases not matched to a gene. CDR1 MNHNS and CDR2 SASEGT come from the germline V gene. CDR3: CASRDTGGSSYNEQFF. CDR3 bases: TGTGCCAGCAGGGATACAGGGGGTAGCTCCTACAATGAGCAGTTCTTC.

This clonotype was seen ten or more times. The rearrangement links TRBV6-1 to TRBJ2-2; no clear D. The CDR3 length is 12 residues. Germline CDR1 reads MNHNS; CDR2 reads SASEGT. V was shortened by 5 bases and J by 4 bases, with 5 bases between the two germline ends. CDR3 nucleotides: TGTGCCAGCAGTCGTCCCACCGGGGAGCTGTTTTTT. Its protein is CASSRPTGELFF.

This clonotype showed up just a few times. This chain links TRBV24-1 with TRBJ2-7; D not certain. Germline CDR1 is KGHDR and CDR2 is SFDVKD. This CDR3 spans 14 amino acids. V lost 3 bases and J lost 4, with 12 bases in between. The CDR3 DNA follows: TGTGCCACCAGTGATCCCCCGGACCAGTACGAGCAGTACGTC. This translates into CATSDPPDQYEQYV.

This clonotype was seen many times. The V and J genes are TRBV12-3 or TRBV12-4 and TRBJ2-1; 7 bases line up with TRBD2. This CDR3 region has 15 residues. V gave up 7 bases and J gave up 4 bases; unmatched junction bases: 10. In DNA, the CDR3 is TGTGCCAGCACCTCAGCGGGGAAACAATACAATGAGCAGTTCTTC. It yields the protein CASTSAGKQYNEQFF.

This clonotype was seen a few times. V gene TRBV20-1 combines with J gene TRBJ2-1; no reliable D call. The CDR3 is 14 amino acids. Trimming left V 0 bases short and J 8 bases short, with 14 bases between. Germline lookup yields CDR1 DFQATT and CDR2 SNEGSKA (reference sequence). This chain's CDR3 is CSARDARLLDEQFF. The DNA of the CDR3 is TGCAGTGCTAGAGATGCCAGGCTTTTGGATGAGCAGTTCTTC.